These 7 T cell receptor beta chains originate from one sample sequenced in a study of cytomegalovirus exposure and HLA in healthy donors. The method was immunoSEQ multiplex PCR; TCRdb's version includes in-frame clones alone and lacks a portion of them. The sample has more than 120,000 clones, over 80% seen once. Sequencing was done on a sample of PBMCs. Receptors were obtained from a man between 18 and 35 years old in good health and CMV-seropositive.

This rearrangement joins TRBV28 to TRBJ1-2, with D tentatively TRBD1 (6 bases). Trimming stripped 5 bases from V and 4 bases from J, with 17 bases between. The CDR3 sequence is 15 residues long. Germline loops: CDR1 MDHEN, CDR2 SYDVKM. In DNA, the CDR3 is TGTGCCAGCAGTGACGCCAGAGGGGGAACCTATGGCTACACCTTC. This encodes CASSDARGGTYGYTF.

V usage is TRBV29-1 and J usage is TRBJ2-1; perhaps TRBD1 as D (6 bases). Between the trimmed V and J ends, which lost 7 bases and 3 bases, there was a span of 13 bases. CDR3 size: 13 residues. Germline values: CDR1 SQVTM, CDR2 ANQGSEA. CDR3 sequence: CSATTGLYNEQFF. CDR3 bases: TGCAGCGCTACTACAGGGCTCTACAATGAGCAGTTCTTC.

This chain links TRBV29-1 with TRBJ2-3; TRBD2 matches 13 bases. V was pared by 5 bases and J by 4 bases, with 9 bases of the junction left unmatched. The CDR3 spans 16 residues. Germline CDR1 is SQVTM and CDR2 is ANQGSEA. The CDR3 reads CSVQLTSGRMADTQYF. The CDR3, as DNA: TGCAGCGTTCAATTGACTAGCGGGAGGATGGCAGATACGCAGTATTTT.

The CDR3 is CASSLDRTGSGYTF. The CDR3 DNA sequence: TGTGCCAGCAGCTTAGATCGAACAGGCAGTGGCTACACCTTC. This chain uses TRBV11-2 with TRBJ1-2, with TRBD1 as a possible D gene (5 bases). CDR1 is SGHAT and CDR2 is FQNNGV in the germline V gene. Trimming left V 0 bases short and J 7 bases short, with 12 bases between. This CDR3 spans 14 amino acids.

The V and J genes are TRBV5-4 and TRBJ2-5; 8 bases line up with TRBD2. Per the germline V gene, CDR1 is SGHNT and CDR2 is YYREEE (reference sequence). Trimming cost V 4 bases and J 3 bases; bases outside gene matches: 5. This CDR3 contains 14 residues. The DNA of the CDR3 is TGTGCCAGCAGCGGGGGGCGGGAGGAAGAGACCCAGTACTTC. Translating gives CASSGGREEETQYF.

The CDR3 DNA reads TGTGCCACCAGCAGAGATTTTGGCTACAGCGAGCAGTACTTC. Protein: CATSRDFGYSEQYF. The rearrangement joins TRBV15 to TRBJ2-7; D remains unclear. The CDR3 sequence is 14 residues long. Trimming pared 0 bases from V and 6 bases from J, leaving 12 bases between. Germline V gives CDR1 LNHNV, CDR2 YYDKDF (reference sequence).

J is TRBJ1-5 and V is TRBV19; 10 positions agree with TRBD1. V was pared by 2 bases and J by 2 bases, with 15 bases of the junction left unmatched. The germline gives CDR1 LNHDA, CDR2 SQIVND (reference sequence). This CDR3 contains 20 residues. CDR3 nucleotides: TGTGCCAGTAGTATAACCCCCGGCGGGACAGGGGAGAATGGCAATCAGCCCCAGCATTTT. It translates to CASSITPGGTGENGNQPQHF.